This is a list of T cell receptor beta chains from one sample in a study of blood T cell repertoires in COVID-19. The method was immunoSEQ multiplex PCR; TCRdb's version includes in-frame clones alone and lacks a portion of them. The sample includes fewer than 200,000 clones, 75% to 90% of them seen just once. The sequencing input was PBMCs or T cells enriched from blood (not recorded which). These receptors were taken from a woman between 45 and 60 years old who had recovered from COVID-19. CDR3s include the opening cysteine and the closing phenylalanine or tryptophan. A D gene is named only where the DNA matches it firmly. The size field is filled for only some rows; it gives once, few, many or a size class.

size | D | J | V | CDR3 | DNA
few | . | TRBJ2-5 | TRBV5-1 | CASSPRASAQETQYF | TGCGCCAGCAGCCCACGGGCTAGCGCCCAAGAGACCCAGTACTTC
. | . | TRBJ1-2 | TRBV4-1 | CASSQPYRGTNYGYTF | TGCGCCAGCAGCCAACCATACCGAGGCACTAACTATGGCTACACCTTC
. | . | TRBJ1-1 | TRBV18 | CASSRDTENTEAFF | TGTGCCAGCTCACGGGACACTGAGAACACTGAAGCTTTCTTT
once | . | TRBJ1-1 | TRBV7-2 | CASSGSVNTEAFF | TGTGCCAGCAGCGGCAGTGTGAACACTGAAGCTTTCTTT
few | TRBD1 | TRBJ1-1 | TRBV7-9 | CASSFNKWQGAFMNTEAFF | TGTGCCAGCAGCTTTAATAAGTGGCAGGGGGCATTCATGAACACTGAAGCTTTCTTT
. | . | TRBJ2-3 | TRBV19 | CASTPKSGRADTQYF | TGTGCCAGTACCCCGAAGTCTGGGAGAGCAGATACGCAGTATTTT
. | TRBD1 | TRBJ1-2 | TRBV7-7 | CASSLVTRNRGQLYGYTF | TGTGCTAGCAGCTTAGTGACCAGGAACAGGGGCCAACTCTATGGCTACACCTTC
few | . | TRBJ2-2 | TRBV6-2/TRBV6-3 | CASSSFSAGELFF | TGTGCCAGCAGTTCCTTTAGTGCCGGGGAGCTGTTTTTT
once | . | TRBJ1-3 | TRBV29-1 | CSVLDSSLSGNTIYF | TGCAGCGTTTTGGACAGTTCTCTTTCTGGAAACACCATATATTTT
. | TRBD1 | TRBJ1-2 | TRBV7-9 | CASSRQGNYGYTF | TGTGCCAGCAGTCGACAGGGGAACTATGGCTACACCTTC
. | . | TRBJ1-5 | TRBV6-2/TRBV6-3 | CASSYGGGRNQPQHF | TGTGCCAGCAGTTACGGCGGGGGGAGGAATCAGCCCCAGCATTTT
few | . | TRBJ1-4 | TRBV19 | CASSMIPQGSNEKLFF | TGTGCCAGTAGTATGATCCCGCAGGGCTCTAATGAAAAACTGTTTTTT
. | TRBD2 | TRBJ2-1 | TRBV19 | CASLRAGSGRNEQFF | TGTGCCAGTCTCCGAGCGGGTAGCGGGAGGAATGAGCAGTTCTTC
. | . | TRBJ1-1 | TRBV3-1/TRBV3-2 | CASSQAGGDLYEAFF | TGTGCCAGCAGCCAAGCCGGGGGGGATTTATATGAAGCTTTCTTT
. | . | TRBJ1-1 | TRBV5-8 | CASSLAYRLNTEAFF | TGTGCCAGCAGCTTGGCCTACAGGCTGAACACTGAAGCTTTCTTT
. | TRBD1 | TRBJ1-4 | TRBV28 | CAAREGGGIEKLFF | TGTGCCGCGAGAGAAGGGGGCGGTATTGAAAAACTGTTTTTT
. | . | TRBJ1-1 | TRBV5-1 | CASSNPSLRNAFF | TGCGCCAGCAGCAATCCTTCCCTGCGGAATGCTTTCTTT
. | . | TRBJ1-4 | TRBV5-5 | CASTLRLTRSEKLFF | TGTGCCAGCACCCTGAGGCTGACTCGGTCTGAAAAACTGTTTTTT
once | TRBD1 | TRBJ2-2 | TRBV18 | CASSPGGTGLGELFF | TGTGCCAGCTCACCCGGCGGGACAGGGCTGGGGGAGCTGTTTTTT
. | . | TRBJ1-1 | TRBV28 | CASSLPTDRPEDTEAFF | TGTGCCAGCAGTTTACCTACCGACAGGCCGGAGGACACTGAAGCTTTCTTT
. | . | TRBJ1-1 | TRBV5-5 | CASSLGTLMNTEAFF | TGTGCCAGCAGCTTGGGGACACTAATGAACACTGAAGCTTTCTTT
few | TRBD2 | TRBJ2-2 | TRBV11-2 | CASSFGGGPNTGELFF | TGTGCCAGCAGCTTTGGCGGGGGACCGAACACCGGGGAGCTGTTTTTT
. | . | TRBJ1-1 | TRBV6-1 | CASSELLVGEAFF | TGTGCCAGCAGTGAACTACTCGTTGGTGAAGCTTTCTTT
many | . | TRBJ1-1 | TRBV5-1 | CASGTDMNTEAFF | TGCGCCAGCGGAACAGATATGAACACTGAAGCTTTCTTT
. | . | TRBJ2-2 | TRBV7-3 | CASSPKTGELFF | TGTGCCAGCAGCCCTAAGACCGGGGAGCTGTTTTTT
. | . | TRBJ1-1 | TRBV10-2 | CASSETRQRTEAFF | TGCGCCAGCAGTGAGACGCGACAACGGACTGAAGCTTTCTTT
. | . | TRBJ1-6 | TRBV7-2 | CASSLRPGSYNSPLHF | TGTGCCAGCAGCTTAAGGCCGGGCTCCTATAATTCACCCCTCCACTTT
. | TRBD1 | TRBJ1-6 | TRBV30 | CAWSVLSQGKSPLHF | TGTGCCTGGAGTGTACTTTCACAGGGGAAATCACCCCTCCACTTT
. | . | TRBJ1-1 | TRBV5-1 | CASSLVGSVNTEAFF | TGCGCCAGCAGCTTGGTCGGTTCGGTGAACACTGAAGCTTTCTTT
. | . | TRBJ1-4 | TRBV19 | CASSIGIGRTNEKLFF | TGTGCCAGTAGTATAGGGATCGGCAGGACTAATGAAAAACTGTTTTTT
. | . | TRBJ2-3 | TRBV7-9 | CASSSGTQSISDTQYF | TGTGCCAGCAGCTCCGGGACACAAAGTATTTCAGATACGCAGTATTTT
once | . | TRBJ1-5 | TRBV10-3 | CAISDGGAQPQHF | TGTGCCATCAGTGATGGGGGGGCTCAGCCCCAGCATTTT
. | TRBD2 | TRBJ2-2 | TRBV9 | CASSTGGRITGELFF | TGTGCCAGCTCAACGGGGGGGCGGATCACCGGGGAGCTGTTTTTT
. | . | TRBJ1-2 | TRBV29-1 | CSVEGLYYGYTF | TGCAGCGTTGAGGGGCTCTACTATGGCTACACCTTC
. | . | TRBJ1-1 | TRBV2 | CASRRVNTEAFF | TGTGCCAGCCGGAGAGTGAACACTGAAGCTTTCTTT
. | . | TRBJ1-6 | TRBV18 | CASSPERGLDNSPLHF | TGTGCCAGCTCACCGGAGCGAGGTCTTGATAATTCACCCCTCCACTTT
. | . | TRBJ2-3 | TRBV4-2 | CASSQVPGVTDTQYF | TGTGCCAGCAGCCAAGTTCCGGGGGTAACAGATACGCAGTATTTT
few | TRBD1 | TRBJ2-1 | TRBV25-1 | CASSESRTGVDNEQFF | TGTGCCAGCAGTGAATCCCGGACAGGGGTCGACAATGAGCAGTTCTTC
. | . | TRBJ2-1 | TRBV7-2 | CASSLSAEGEQFF | TGTGCCAGCAGCTTAAGTGCCGAGGGTGAGCAGTTCTTC
. | TRBD2 | TRBJ2-1 | TRBV18 | CASSPPSGATYNEQFF | TGTGCCAGCTCACCCCCAAGCGGGGCCACCTACAATGAGCAGTTCTTC
few | . | TRBJ2-3 | TRBV5-6 | CASSLAGRGEYSTDTQYF | TGTGCCAGCAGCTTGGCTGGCAGGGGAGAATATAGCACAGATACGCAGTATTTT
. | TRBD1 | TRBJ1-5 | TRBV19 | CASTLTGGTGGFYSNQPQHF | TGTGCCAGTACCCTAACAGGGGGGACAGGGGGCTTTTATAGCAATCAGCCCCAGCATTTT
. | . | TRBJ1-5 | TRBV5-5 | CASSRLLSNQPQHF | TGTGCCAGCAGTAGACTACTGAGCAATCAGCCCCAGCATTTT
once | . | TRBJ1-1 | TRBV29-1 | CSVSTTAGVENTEAFF | TGCAGCGTTTCGACCACCGCAGGGGTAGAAAACACTGAAGCTTTCTTT
. | TRBD2 | TRBJ2-3 | TRBV9 | CASSVWAELAGTDTQYF | TGTGCCAGCAGCGTTTGGGCAGAGCTAGCGGGCACAGATACGCAGTATTTT
few | TRBD2 | TRBJ2-3 | TRBV9 | CASSPRSGGAEDTQYF | TGTGCCAGCAGCCCCCGTAGCGGGGGGGCGGAGGATACGCAGTATTTT
. | . | TRBJ2-1 | TRBV5-6 | CASSTSSYNEQFF | TGTGCCAGCAGCACAAGCTCCTACAATGAGCAGTTCTTC
. | . | TRBJ1-4 | TRBV20-1 | CSAATGEKLFF | TGCAGTGCTGCTACAGGGGAAAAACTGTTTTTT
. | TRBD1 | TRBJ2-3 | TRBV7-8 | CASRNRGGTGTDTQYF | TGTGCCAGCAGGAATCGAGGGGGCACTGGCACAGATACGCAGTATTTT
few | . | TRBJ1-2 | TRBV9 | CASSDRVLGRNGYTF | TGTGCCAGCAGCGACAGGGTCCTTGGACGGAATGGCTACACCTTC
. | . | TRBJ2-2 | TRBV6-5 | CASILTGNTGELFF | TGTGCCAGCATCCTGACAGGGAACACCGGGGAGCTGTTTTTT
. | . | TRBJ1-1 | TRBV28 | CASSLFGEAPLEEAFF | TGTGCCAGCAGTTTATTCGGGGAAGCCCCCCTTGAAGAAGCTTTCTTT
. | TRBD1 | TRBJ1-1 | TRBV24-1 | CATSDSQQGRRSFF | TGTGCCACCAGTGATTCCCAACAGGGGCGTAGGTCTTTCTTT
few | TRBD1 | TRBJ2-3 | TRBV5-1 | CASSRTGEISTDTQYF | TGCGCCAGCAGCCGAACAGGGGAAATTAGCACAGATACGCAGTATTTT